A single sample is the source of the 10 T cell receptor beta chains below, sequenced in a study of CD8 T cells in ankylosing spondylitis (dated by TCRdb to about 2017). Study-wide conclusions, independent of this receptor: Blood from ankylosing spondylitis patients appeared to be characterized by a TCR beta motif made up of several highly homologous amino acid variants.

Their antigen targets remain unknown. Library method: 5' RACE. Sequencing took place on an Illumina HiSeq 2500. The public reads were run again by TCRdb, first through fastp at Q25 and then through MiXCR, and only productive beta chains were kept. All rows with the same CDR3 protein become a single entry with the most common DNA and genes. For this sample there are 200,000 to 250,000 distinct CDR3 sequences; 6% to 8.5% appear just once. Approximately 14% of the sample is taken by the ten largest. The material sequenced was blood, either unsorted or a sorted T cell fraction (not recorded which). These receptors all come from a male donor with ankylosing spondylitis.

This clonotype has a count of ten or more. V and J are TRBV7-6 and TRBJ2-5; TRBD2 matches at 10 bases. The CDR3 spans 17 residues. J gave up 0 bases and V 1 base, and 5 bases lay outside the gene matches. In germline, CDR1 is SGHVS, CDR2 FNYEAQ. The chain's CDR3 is CASSLGLAGEYQETQYF. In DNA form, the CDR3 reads TGTGCCAGCAGCTTAGGGCTAGCGGGGGAGTACCAAGAGACCCAGTACTTC.

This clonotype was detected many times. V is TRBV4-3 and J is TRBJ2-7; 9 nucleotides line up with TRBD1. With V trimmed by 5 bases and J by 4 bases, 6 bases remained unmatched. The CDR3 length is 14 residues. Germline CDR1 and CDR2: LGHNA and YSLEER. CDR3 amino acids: CASSFDRGEYEQYF. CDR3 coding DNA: TGCGCCAGCAGCTTTGACAGGGGGGAATACGAGCAGTACTTC.

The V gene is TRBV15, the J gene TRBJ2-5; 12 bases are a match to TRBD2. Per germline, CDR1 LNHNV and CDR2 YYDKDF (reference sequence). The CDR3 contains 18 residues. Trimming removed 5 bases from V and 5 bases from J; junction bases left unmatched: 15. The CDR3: CATSPSLGLAGNWETQYF. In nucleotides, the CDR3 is TGTGCCACCAGCCCCTCCCTTGGACTAGCGGGAAATTGGGAGACCCAGTACTTC.

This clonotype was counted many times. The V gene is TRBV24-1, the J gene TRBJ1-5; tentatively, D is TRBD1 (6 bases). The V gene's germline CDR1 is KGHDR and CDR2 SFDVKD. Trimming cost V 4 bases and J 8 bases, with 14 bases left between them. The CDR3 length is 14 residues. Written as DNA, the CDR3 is TGTGCCACCAGTGACCCTTACAGGGAGGAGCCCCAGCATTTT. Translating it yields CATSDPYREEPQHF.

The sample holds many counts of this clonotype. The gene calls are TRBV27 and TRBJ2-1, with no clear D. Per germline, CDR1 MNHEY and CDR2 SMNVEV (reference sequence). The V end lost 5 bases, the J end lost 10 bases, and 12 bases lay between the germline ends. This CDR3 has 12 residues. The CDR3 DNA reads TGTGCCAGCAGTCCACGACAAGGAGAGCAGTTCTTC. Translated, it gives CASSPRQGEQFF.

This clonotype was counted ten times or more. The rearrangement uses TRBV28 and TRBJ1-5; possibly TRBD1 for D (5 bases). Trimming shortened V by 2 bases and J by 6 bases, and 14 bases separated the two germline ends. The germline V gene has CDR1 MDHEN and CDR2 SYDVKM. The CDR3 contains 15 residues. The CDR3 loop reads CASSLQGRSAQPQHF. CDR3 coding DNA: TGTGCCAGCAGTTTACAGGGAAGGAGTGCTCAGCCCCAGCATTTT.

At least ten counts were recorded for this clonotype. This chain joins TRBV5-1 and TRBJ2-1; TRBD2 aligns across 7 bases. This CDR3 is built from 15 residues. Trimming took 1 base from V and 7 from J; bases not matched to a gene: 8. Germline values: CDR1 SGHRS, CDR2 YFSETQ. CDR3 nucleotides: TGCGCCAGCAGCTTGTGGCGGGAGTCTGTGAATGAGCAGTTCTTC. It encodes CASSLWRESVNEQFF. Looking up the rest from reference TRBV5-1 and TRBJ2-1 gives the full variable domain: KAGVTQTPRYLIKTRGQQVTLSCSPISGHRSVSWYQQTPGQGLQFLFEYFSETQRNKGNFPGRFSGRQFSNSRSEMNVSTLELGDSALYLCASSLWRESVNEQFFGPGTRLTVL.

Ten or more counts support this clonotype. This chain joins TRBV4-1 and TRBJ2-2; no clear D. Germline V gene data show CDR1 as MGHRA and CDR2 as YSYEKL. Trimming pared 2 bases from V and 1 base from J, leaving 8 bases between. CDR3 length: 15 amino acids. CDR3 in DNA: TGCGCCAGCAGCCAACGGCACGGGAACACCGGGGAGCTGTTTTTT. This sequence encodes CASSQRHGNTGELFF.

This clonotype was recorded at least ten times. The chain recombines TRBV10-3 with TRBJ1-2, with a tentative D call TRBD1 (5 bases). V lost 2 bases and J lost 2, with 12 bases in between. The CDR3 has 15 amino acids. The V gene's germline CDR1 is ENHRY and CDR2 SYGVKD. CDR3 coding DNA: TGTGCCATCAGTGAGGGAAGTTCAGGGAACTATGGCTACACCTTC. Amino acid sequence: CAISEGSSGNYGYTF.

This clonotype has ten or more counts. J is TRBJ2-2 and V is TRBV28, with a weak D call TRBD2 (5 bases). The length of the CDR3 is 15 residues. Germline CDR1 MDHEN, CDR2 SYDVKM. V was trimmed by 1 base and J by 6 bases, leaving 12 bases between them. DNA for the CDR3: TGTGCCAGCAGTTTATTGTCTAGCAGAGCCGGGGAGCTGTTTTTT. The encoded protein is CASSLLSSRAGELFF.